The clone carrying this T cell receptor (beta chain) was seen more than once but under ten times. This entry comes from a study of control samples from healthy donors and cancer patients. Method: immunoSEQ multiplex PCR; TCRdb's copy keeps in-frame clones and lacks some. The sample lists some 160,000 clones, approximately 90% occurring once. The germline V gene has CDR1 SEHNR and CDR2 FQNEAQ (reference sequence). V trimming: 1 base; J trimming: 1 base; junction bases outside the gene matches: 1. CDR3 length: 16 residues. The V and J genes are TRBV7-9 and TRBJ2-2; 9 nucleotides match TRBD2. Input material: blood. The source is a woman younger than 45 in good health. CDR3 in amino acids: CASSLVAGVNTGELFF. CDR3 nucleotides: TGTGCCAGCAGCTTAGTAGCGGGGGTGAACACCGGGGAGCTGTTTTTT. Using reference TRBV7-9 and TRBJ2-2 for the parts outside the CDR3, the full variable domain is DTGVSQNPRHKITKRGQNVTFRCDPISEHNRLYWYRQTLGQGPEFLTYFQNEAQLEKSRLLSDRFSAERPKGSFSTLEIQRTEQGDSAMYLCASSLVAGVNTGELFFGEGSRLTVL.